The sequence of this T cell receptor beta chain was determined in a study of tissue T cells after allogeneic stem cell transplantation (dated by TCRdb to between 2021 and 2024). About the full investigation: Using research autopsies of patients with and without GVHD, plus mouse models of GVHD, the study profiled TCR beta repertoires across many tissues. The human part of the study was a prospective observational study with no blinding and no randomization.

This clone occurred a few times. Which antigen it targets is not known. Since the receptor is from a mouse, mouse gene names and germline sequences apply. The read terminates 1 residue before the CDR3 end, so the remaining end is supplied by the germline J gene. Library prep was done by the immunoSEQ multiplex PCR assay. Adaptive Biotechnologies performed the TCRbeta CDR3 sequencing at survey depth and reported CDR3 sequences, V/J genes, productive frequency and template counts. Amplification of TCR beta CDR3 regions was performed from genomic DNA rather than from RNA. On the study's bioinformatics: Jensen-Shannon divergence was used to quantify pairwise repertoire overlap between tissues, with a value of 1 meaning complete divergence and a value of 0 meaning identical repertoires. Tissues were grouped by single-linkage agglomerative hierarchical clustering of pairwise JSD values, and the clustering results were shown as dendrograms. All patient samples were analyzed with GLIPH2 using simulation_depth 1000, kmer_min_depth 3 and cdr3_length_cutoff 8, and only groups containing more than two unique CDR3s were kept. In a standardized tissue-overlap score, Jaccard GLIPH-group overlap across patients was extrapolated to a standard repertoire size of 1000 clones. To look at how diversity was associated with clinical or experimental variables, linear mixed-effect models were used, with tissue treated as a fixed effect and individual treated as a random effect. TCRdb carries this immuneACCESS record with in-frame sequences only. Its versions omit some clonotypes, under half of them owing to an unresolved V gene in the studies checked, with the rest unexplained. V, J and clone size were drawn from that table, and D and trimming were deduced from the DNA. The sample table shows more than 4,000 clones, and around a third are seen once. The top ten hold approximately 6.4% of the sample.

The CDR3, from cysteine to phenylalanine, totals 13 residues. Part of the CDR3 DNA is given, 36 bases translated from base 1. V lost 3 bases and J lost 3 bases; the stretch between them is 9 bases long. CDR1 and CDR2 are drawn from the germline V gene (reference sequence): SNHLY, FYNGKV. The sample's time point label, decoded: mouse harvest day 14 after allogeneic transplant. Each mouse graft consisted of 10^7 T-cell-depleted bone marrow cells plus 10^6 splenic CD5+ T cells and was given by tail vein injection. To model GVHD in mice, a major MHC-mismatch B6 (H2b) into BALB/c (H2d) model was used, and tissues were profiled at day 7 or 14. Mouse tissues and retro-orbital blood were harvested on day 7 or 14 post-transplant using separate sterile tools per animal; livers were flushed beforehand. Before genomic DNA isolation with the DNeasy Blood & Tissue Kit, mouse tissues were minced with razor blades in buffered saline.

On the study overall, not on this receptor specifically: The patient cohort was small and varied clinically, and sampling depth was recognized as a limitation. Few T cell clones were found to be shared across patients, but shared repertoire signatures across patients were revealed in a tissue-specific fashion by motif-based clustering. Within patients, how anatomically similar tissues were was a major factor shaping TCR repertoire composition, regardless of disease or transplant status. Blood and spleen T cells captured only a limited portion of the TCR repertoire detected in tissues, in both patients and mice. Which tissue TCRs were alloreactive or antigen-specific was not determined in the study, and some clones might have been persisting host cells.

The origin of this receptor is a female BALB/c mouse given C57BL/6 T cells with graft-versus-host disease after an allogeneic hematopoietic cell transplant. What was sequenced was skin. Recombination joined TRBV3 with TRBJ2-7; the D segment cannot be called with confidence. CDR3 DNA (partial): TGTGCCAGCAGCTTGGTCTGGAGCTATGAACAGTAC. It translates to CASSLVWSYEQY. The whole CDR3 is CASSLVWSYEQYF.